This T cell receptor (beta chain) comes out of a study of shared clonotypes between healthy human individuals. Study at large: CD4 naive and CD4 memory each took three plates per donor, while CD8 naive took two and CD8 memory one.

Remarks on this clone: Its antigen remains unidentified.

General study points: When naive CD4 clonotypes were compared across a handful of donors, approximately 5% were shared.

Produced via immunoSEQ multiplex PCR; TCRdb's table is partial and in-frame only. The profile shows a few million clones, 85% to 95% of them singletons. V was clipped by 1 base and J by 7 bases, with 14 bases between them. Germline V gives CDR1 SGHTA, CDR2 FQGTGA. This CDR3 has 15 amino acids. The specimen sequenced was naive CD4+ T cells from PBMCs. The subset is: CD45RA+ positively selected. The chain combines TRBV7-3 with TRBJ2-1; no definite D call. The receptor comes from a man aged 18 to 29 in good health. Some clones in this sample may be carry-over from other donors' samples. The CDR3 spells CASSLSPGLWNEQFF. CDR3 DNA sequence: TGTGCCAGCAGCTTAAGTCCCGGCCTATGGAATGAGCAGTTCTTC.